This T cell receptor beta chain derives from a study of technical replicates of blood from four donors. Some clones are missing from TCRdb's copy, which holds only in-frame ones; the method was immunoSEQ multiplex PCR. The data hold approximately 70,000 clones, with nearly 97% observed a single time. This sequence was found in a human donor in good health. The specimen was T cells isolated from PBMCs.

This CDR3 reads CATGGQLNTEAFF. The CDR3 DNA is TGTGCCACCGGAGGACAGCTGAACACTGAAGCTTTCTTT. V usage is TRBV15 and J usage is TRBJ1-1, with TRBD1 as a possible D gene (6 bases). Trimming shortened V by 8 bases and J by 0 bases, and 10 bases separated the two germline ends. Per germline, CDR1 LNHNV and CDR2 YYDKDF (reference sequence). This CDR3 spans 13 amino acids.